Listed below are T cell receptor beta chains from one sample, sequenced in a study of blood T cell repertoires in COVID-19. Some clones are missing from TCRdb's copy, which holds only in-frame ones; the method was immunoSEQ multiplex PCR. The sample consists of about 68,000 clones, 84% of them appearing once. Sequencing input: peripheral blood. The source of these receptors is a man aged 50 to 60 with active COVID-19. Each CDR3 is given with its conserved first and last residue. The D gene is left open where the match is weak. The listing skips clone size in some rows; elsewhere it reads once, few, many or a size class.

clone_size | j_call | v_call | d_call | cdr3_nt | cdr3_aa
. | TRBJ2-3 | TRBV5-8 | . | TGTGCCAGCAACTCCTGGGGGGGGCTCAACCCGTCCACAGATACGCAGTATTTT | CASNSWGGLNPSTDTQYF
. | TRBJ2-1 | TRBV27 | . | TGTGCCAGCAGTTTCCCGCCGAGGGTGATGGGTAATGAGCAGTTCTTC | CASSFPPRVMGNEQFF
few | TRBJ2-1 | TRBV11-3 | TRBD2 | TGTGCCAGCAGCGCCCTGACTAGCGGAGTGCAGTTCTTC | CASSALTSGVQFF
once | TRBJ2-3 | TRBV5-1 | TRBD2 | TGCGCCAGCAGCTTGGCCTTTAGCGGGGCCACAGATACGCAGTATTTT | CASSLAFSGATDTQYF
. | TRBJ2-2 | TRBV5-1 | TRBD1 | TGCGCCAGCAGCGGACAGCCAGGGGGTGGCACCGGGGAGCTGTTTTTT | CASSGQPGGGTGELFF
. | TRBJ1-2 | TRBV6-1 | . | TGTGCCAGCAGTGAACCGGACTATGGCTACACCTTC | CASSEPDYGYTF
. | TRBJ2-2 | TRBV24-1 | TRBD1 | TGTGCCACTCGGGACAGGGGGGCTGGGGAGCTGTTTTTT | CATRDRGAGELFF
once | TRBJ1-4 | TRBV7-9 | . | TGTGCCAGCAGCTTAGCACTCCCCCAGAGGGAAAAACTGTTTTTT | CASSLALPQREKLFF
. | TRBJ1-2 | TRBV7-6 | . | TGTGCCAGCAGCTTAGGAGACAGGTCATTGGGCGGCTACACCTTC | CASSLGDRSLGGYTF
few | TRBJ1-2 | TRBV18 | TRBD1 | TGTGCCAGCTCCCGGATTGGGGACAGGGATGATGGCTACACCTTC | CASSRIGDRDDGYTF
. | TRBJ2-3 | TRBV4-1 | TRBD1 | TGCGCCAGCAGCCAAGGGCCCCAGGCAGGGGGCCAATATACGCAGTATTTT | CASSQGPQAGGQYTQYF
few | TRBJ1-2 | TRBV15 | TRBD1 | TGTGCCACCAGCAGAGAAGGAGGGGGCAGAGGCTACACCTTC | CATSREGGGRGYTF
. | TRBJ2-1 | TRBV5-4 | TRBD2 | TGTGCCAGCAGCTCCGTAGCGGGAGAGTCCTACAATGAGCAGTTCTTC | CASSSVAGESYNEQFF
. | TRBJ2-7 | TRBV6-2/TRBV6-3 | . | TGTGCCAGCAGATACCGTGTCGGGGGAATTTCCCACGAGCAGTACTTC | CASRYRVGGISHEQYF
. | TRBJ1-6 | TRBV20-1 | . | TGCAGTGCTAGTAAGAGCTCCTATAATTCACCCCTCCACTTT | CSASKSSYNSPLHF
. | TRBJ1-6 | TRBV11-2 | TRBD1 | TGTGCCAGCAGCCTTGACAGGGCCAATTCACCCCTCCACTTT | CASSLDRANSPLHF
. | TRBJ2-1 | TRBV11-2 | TRBD2 | TGTGCCAGCAGCTTTCAGCGGGAGCCGAATGAGCAGTTCTTC | CASSFQREPNEQFF
. | TRBJ1-1 | TRBV7-2 | . | TGTGCCAGCAGCCTTATGGGGCCGAACACTGAAGCTTTCTTT | CASSLMGPNTEAFF
once | TRBJ2-1 | TRBV9 | TRBD2 | TGTGCCAGCAGCGTTCGACTAGCGGGGTACAATGAGCAGTTCTTC | CASSVRLAGYNEQFF
. | TRBJ2-1 | TRBV5-1 | . | TGCGCCAGCAGCTTGCAGCGGGTTGGGTTGGGTGAGCAGTTCTTC | CASSLQRVGLGEQFF
. | TRBJ2-2 | TRBV5-1 | TRBD2 | TGCGCCAGCAGCGTCCCCCTAGCGGGAGCTAACACCGGGGAGCTGTTTTTT | CASSVPLAGANTGELFF
. | TRBJ1-1 | TRBV2 | . | TGTGCCAGCAAACGCGACATGAACACTGAAGCTTTCTTT | CASKRDMNTEAFF
. | TRBJ2-7 | TRBV18 | TRBD1 | TGTGCCAGCTCACTGGGACAGAAGTACGAGCAGTACTTC | CASSLGQKYEQYF
. | TRBJ1-1 | TRBV5-1 | TRBD1 | TGCGCCAGCAGCTTGGATTACAGGGGAGGAACTGAAGCTTTCTTT | CASSLDYRGGTEAFF
. | TRBJ2-2 | TRBV27 | TRBD1 | TGTGCCAGCAGTTTCTGGACAGGGACGAACACCGGGGAGCTGTTTTTT | CASSFWTGTNTGELFF
. | TRBJ2-4 | TRBV4-2 | TRBD1 | TGTGCCAGCAGGGACAGGGACGGCATTCAGTACTTC | CASRDRDGIQYF
once | TRBJ2-7 | TRBV27 | TRBD1 | TGTGCCAGCAGTTTACTGAGGGGGCTTCGGGAGCAGTACTTC | CASSLLRGLREQYF
. | TRBJ2-2 | TRBV5-1 | . | TGCGCCAGCAGCAGCGACCCCTTGGTCGGGGAGCTGTTTTTT | CASSSDPLVGELFF
. | TRBJ2-7 | TRBV15 | TRBD1 | TGTGCCACCAAGACAGGGAAAGCGTACTTC | CATKTGKAYF
. | TRBJ1-2 | TRBV15 | . | TGTGCCACCCACTCTCCTACAGCTAACTATGGCTACACCTTC | CATHSPTANYGYTF
. | TRBJ2-7 | TRBV29-1 | TRBD1 | TGCAGCGTTTTTGAGGGGACAGTATCCTACGAGCAGTACTTC | CSVFEGTVSYEQYF
. | TRBJ2-5 | TRBV5-8 | . | TGTGCCAGCAGCCTGCCGGGACATTCCCTTCGCGAGACCCAGTACTTC | CASSLPGHSLRETQYF
. | TRBJ2-1 | TRBV4-1 | TRBD1 | TGCGCCAGCAGCCAAGTCCGGGACAGCTCCTACAATGAGCAGTTCTTC | CASSQVRDSSYNEQFF
. | TRBJ1-2 | TRBV29-1 | . | TGCAGCGTTGGCGGCCAGGGTGACTATGGCTACACCTTC | CSVGGQGDYGYTF
few | TRBJ1-2 | TRBV5-8 | . | TGTGCCAGCAGCTTGGAGGGAACAGGGTTCTATGGCTACACCTTC | CASSLEGTGFYGYTF
. | TRBJ1-3 | TRBV10-3 | . | TGTGCCATCTATTCTGGAAACACCATATATTTT | CAIYSGNTIYF
once | TRBJ1-2 | TRBV2 | TRBD1 | TGTGCCAGCAGTGTACAGGGGAAAGGCTTCCTTAACTATGGCTACACCTTC | CASSVQGKGFLNYGYTF
. | TRBJ2-7 | TRBV27 | TRBD2 | TGTGCCAGCAGTCCGCAGCGGGGGGCCGTTTACGAGCAGTACTTC | CASSPQRGAVYEQYF
. | TRBJ2-1 | TRBV6-5 | TRBD2 | TGTGCCAGCCTAATGGCGGGGGGTCTTTACAATGAGCAGTTCTTC | CASLMAGGLYNEQFF
once | TRBJ2-7 | TRBV7-2 | TRBD2 | TGTGCCAGCAGCTTAGAGTTAGCGGGGAAGCAGTACTTC | CASSLELAGKQYF
. | TRBJ2-7 | TRBV5-1 | . | TGCGCCAGCAGAGAGGTGTCGGCCTCCTACGAGCAGTACTTC | CASREVSASYEQYF
. | TRBJ2-1 | TRBV5-3 | . | TGTGCCACCCTAGACTCGGCGTTCTTC | CATLDSAFF
. | TRBJ2-7 | TRBV3-1/TRBV3-2 | . | TGTGCCAGCAGCCAAGAGCGGGACGGGCAGTACTTC | CASSQERDGQYF
. | TRBJ2-3 | TRBV10-2 | . | TGCGCCAGCAGTCAATCAGATACGCAGTATTTT | CASSQSDTQYF
. | TRBJ2-7 | TRBV4-1 | . | TGCGCCAGCAGCCAACCGGGGTTCCCTACCTACGAGCAGTACTTC | CASSQPGFPTYEQYF